This TCR beta chain was obtained from a study of blood T cell repertoires in COVID-19. This CDR3 is built from 15 residues. Looked up from germline, CDR1 is LNHDA and CDR2 is SQIVND (reference sequence). V lost 3 bases to trimming and J lost 0 bases, with 9 bases between them. TCRdb's table, derived via immunoSEQ multiplex PCR, lists solely in-frame clones and lacks some. In the table there are 120,000 to 150,000 clones, about 86% of which are singletons. This clone was observed once. The source is a woman aged 55-69 years with acute or convalescent COVID-19. The specimen was peripheral blood. This chain uses TRBV19 with TRBJ1-5; D uncertain. As DNA, the CDR3 is TGTGCCAGTAGTATGCGGGCTGATAGCAATCAGCCCCAGCATTTT. Residues: CASSMRADSNQPQHF.